A selection of T cell receptor beta chains follows, all from one sample in a study of cytomegalovirus exposure and HLA in healthy donors. Produced via immunoSEQ multiplex PCR; TCRdb's table is partial and in-frame only. The sample contains about 130,000 clones, almost 85% of which appear only once. The sample was PBMCs. The receptors shown here come from a boy younger than 10 in good health and CMV-seronegative. The CDR3 runs from the conserved cysteine through the conserved F or W. Only part of the rows carry a size: once, few, many, or a class if the clone is expanded.

size	J	V	CDR3
.	TRBJ1-5	TRBV5-8	CASSLRRGLGNQPQHF
.	TRBJ2-3	TRBV19	CASSIRVPGTDTQYF
.	TRBJ1-1	TRBV13	CASSLQQVTIPGTEAFF
.	TRBJ2-1	TRBV7-9	CASSMKGDEQFF
.	TRBJ2-5	TRBV12-5	CASGLTGLAGIETQYF
.	TRBJ1-2	TRBV7-9	CASSLRPGGTGVGYGYTF
.	TRBJ2-3	TRBV6-5	CASSYSNHGSDTQYF
.	TRBJ1-1	TRBV4-3	CASSQEEDTEAFF
.	TRBJ1-4	TRBV4-2	CASSQDRALSEKLFF
.	TRBJ2-7	TRBV4-3	CASSQFTGDREQYF
.	TRBJ2-5	TRBV4-1	CASSPSGLAGGWAHIGTQYF
once	TRBJ1-5	TRBV19	CASHRAYSNQPQHF
.	TRBJ2-1	TRBV11-3	CASSLRAGGWGTYNEQFF
.	TRBJ2-3	TRBV11-2	CASSPGLAGFPSTDTQYF
.	TRBJ2-1	TRBV5-1	CASSPEGNSYNEQFF
.	TRBJ2-5	TRBV7-9	CASSLERRPGQYF
few	TRBJ2-7	TRBV19	CASSIGAGGPYEQYF
once	TRBJ1-1	TRBV27	CASGRGLGTEAFF
.	TRBJ2-5	TRBV27	CASSNAGTEQETQYF
once	TRBJ1-6	TRBV5-4	CASSPSRDRGNSPLHF
.	TRBJ1-1	TRBV19	CASKAGITLNTEAFF
.	TRBJ1-5	TRBV2	CASSLPGLRRINQPQHF
.	TRBJ2-1	TRBV14	CASSLRGRSDEQFF
once	TRBJ2-2	TRBV6-5	CASSYMGQDTGELFF
.	TRBJ2-7	TRBV27	CASRGLRGSEQYF
few	TRBJ1-1	TRBV9	CASSVLREGDTEAFF
.	TRBJ1-2	TRBV6-1	CASSAGTGGGYGYTF
.	TRBJ1-1	TRBV29-1	CSAQDIRALNTEAFF
.	TRBJ2-5	TRBV19	CASSISRGGRAAQYF
.	TRBJ2-4	TRBV6-7	CASSSSLAKNIQYF
.	TRBJ2-5	TRBV7-2	CASSLGGGGASGETQYF
.	TRBJ2-2	TRBV23-1	CASSQKEQGAFTGELFF
medium-sized	TRBJ1-2	TRBV6-5	CASSSPPDRGGGYTF
.	TRBJ1-1	TRBV2	CARPGTDELDAEAFF
.	TRBJ2-3	TRBV19	CASSSLRGDTQYF
once	TRBJ2-2	TRBV2	CASSEWEYTGELFF
.	TRBJ1-3	TRBV7-6	CASGRGSSGNTIYF
.	TRBJ1-5	TRBV7-9	CASSLGQSNQPQHF
.	TRBJ2-3	TRBV9	CASSVALADSTDTQYF
.	TRBJ2-1	TRBV27	CASQGLVDEQFF
.	TRBJ2-7	TRBV5-1	CASSSTAHYEQYF
.	TRBJ1-2	TRBV7-9	CASSLPGQGHGYTF
.	TRBJ1-1	TRBV4-1	CASSQPREKTEAFF
.	TRBJ2-1	TRBV7-6	CASSLTLRAISYNEQFF
.	TRBJ1-4	TRBV18	CASSPSAATNEKLFF
.	TRBJ2-7	TRBV7-2	CASSPSWDGGYEQYF
.	TRBJ1-1	TRBV5-1	CASSPRQGRVTEAFF
.	TRBJ2-5	TRBV12-2	CASRLRRALGQGYQETQYF